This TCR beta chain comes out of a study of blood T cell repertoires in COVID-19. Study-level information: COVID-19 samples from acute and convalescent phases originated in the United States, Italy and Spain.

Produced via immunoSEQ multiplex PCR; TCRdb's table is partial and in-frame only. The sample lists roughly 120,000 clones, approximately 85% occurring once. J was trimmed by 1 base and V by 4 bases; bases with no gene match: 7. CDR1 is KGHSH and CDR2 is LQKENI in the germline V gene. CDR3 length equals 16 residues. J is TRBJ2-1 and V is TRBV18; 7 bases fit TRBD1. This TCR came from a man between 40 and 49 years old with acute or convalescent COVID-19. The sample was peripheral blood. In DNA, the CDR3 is TGTGCCAGCTCACGTAGACAGGGTAGTTCCTACAATGAGCAGTTCTTC. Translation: CASSRRQGSSYNEQFF.